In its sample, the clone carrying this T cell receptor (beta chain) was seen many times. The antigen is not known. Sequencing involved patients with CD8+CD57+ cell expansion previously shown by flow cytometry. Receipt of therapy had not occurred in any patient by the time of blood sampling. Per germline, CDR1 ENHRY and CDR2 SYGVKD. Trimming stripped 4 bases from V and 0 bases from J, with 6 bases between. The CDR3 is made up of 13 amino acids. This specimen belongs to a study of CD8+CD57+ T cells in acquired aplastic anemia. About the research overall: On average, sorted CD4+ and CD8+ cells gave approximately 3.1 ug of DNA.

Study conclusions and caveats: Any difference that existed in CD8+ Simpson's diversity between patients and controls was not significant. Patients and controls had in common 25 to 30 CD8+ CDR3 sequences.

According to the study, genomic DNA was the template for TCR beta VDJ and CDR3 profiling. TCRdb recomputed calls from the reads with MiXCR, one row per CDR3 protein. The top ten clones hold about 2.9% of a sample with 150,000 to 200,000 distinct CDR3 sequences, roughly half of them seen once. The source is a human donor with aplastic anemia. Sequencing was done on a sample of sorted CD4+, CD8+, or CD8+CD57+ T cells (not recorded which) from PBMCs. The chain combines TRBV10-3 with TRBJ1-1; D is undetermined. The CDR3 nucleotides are TGTGCCATCAGTGGTCAGGTGAACACTGAAGCTTTCTTT. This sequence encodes CAISGQVNTEAFF.